This entry features one T cell receptor beta chain sequence. This record belongs to a study of identical twins. Using its own MiXCR run on the 5' RACE reads, TCRdb lists one record per CDR3 protein. The sample has approximately 890,000 distinct CDR3 sequences; approximately 13% are singletons. The same sample was also studied in work on yellow fever vaccine responses in identical twins.

The TCR originated in a woman between 18 and 30 years old in good health. Sequencing was performed on PBMCs.

CDR3 sequence reads: CASSPTQGANTGELFF. The CDR3 nucleotides read TGTGCCAGCTCACCAACCCAGGGGGCGAACACCGGGGAGCTGTTTTTT. The chain carries TRBV18 and TRBJ2-2; 7 bases line up with TRBD1. Germline V CDR1 and CDR2: KGHSH, LQKENI. Trimming removed 2 bases from V and 0 bases from J; junction bases left unmatched: 3. The CDR3 is made up of 16 amino acids.